The sequence of this TCR beta chain was determined in a study of blood T cell repertoires in COVID-19. Study information: Samples representing acute and convalescent COVID-19 were sourced from the United States, Italy and Spain.

Germline V gives CDR1 LNHDA, CDR2 SQIVND (reference sequence). The CDR3 is 13 amino acids. V lost 9 bases, J lost 5 bases, and 4 bases stayed unmatched. Original analysis: Using reference gene primer amplification, nucleated cell counts were estimated. The repertoire was sequenced with immunoSEQ multiplex PCR; TCRdb's copy has only in-frame clones and lacks some. The D gene and trimming were derived from the DNA, and the V and J assignments and clone size from that table. This sample carries around 170,000 clones, 80% to 85% of them seen once, and the ten largest clones take 7.6%. The table lists this clone with many counts.

Sequencing was performed on peripheral blood. The clonotype comes from a woman aged 70 to 79 with COVID-19, enrolled during active disease. The chain has TRBV19 and TRBJ2-2, with 9 bases that match TRBD1. CDR3 bases: TGTGCCAGCAGGACAGGGGTAACCGGGGAGCTGTTTTTT. This codes for CASRTGVTGELFF.